This T cell receptor beta chain was obtained from a study of beta chain features in type 1 diabetes. Study context: There were some 98 million sorted cells examined across all samples. Study-wide points: In cDNA sequencing, cells with high TCR expression could be over-represented. Significant though moderate, a shortening of TCRB CDR3s appeared in all four CD4+ subsets of Type 1 diabetes patients.

CDR3 length equals 15 residues. V shed 6 bases, J shed 8 bases, and the junction held 6 bases outside the gene matches. From germline, CDR1 is MNHNY and CDR2 SVGAGI (reference sequence). One heparinised draw, averaging roughly 0.12 L, was taken per donor. This clone occurred a few times. Its antigen is as yet unknown. Expressed TCRB transcripts were sequenced after all isolated RNA was converted to cDNA. The repertoire was sequenced with immunoSEQ multiplex PCR; TCRdb's copy has only in-frame clones and lacks some. Among almost 350,000 clones listed, around 8% were seen once. This clonotype was obtained from a woman aged 18-29 years in good health. The V gene is TRBV6-6, the J gene TRBJ2-1, with TRBD2 identical over 14 bases. Sequenced material: central memory CD4+ T cells from blood. CDR3 sequence reads: CASSAGLAGVYEQFF. The CDR3 DNA is TGTGCCAGCAGCGCGGGACTAGCGGGAGTCTATGAGCAGTTCTTC.